This TCR beta chain was captured in a study of blood T cell repertoires in COVID-19. Study information: Acute-phase and convalescent COVID-19 samples originated in the United States, Italy and Spain. Sample material is recorded as cDNA or gDNA derived from T cells, B-cell-depleted T cells, or PBMCs.

Germline V gene lookup returns CDR1 SGHRS and CDR2 YFSETQ. This CDR3 region has 15 residues. The V gene end was trimmed by 2 bases and the J gene end by 5 bases; junction bases not matched to a gene: 9. This clone was seen once. Original data processing: Reference gene primer amplification gave estimated nucleated cell counts. Generated by immunoSEQ multiplex PCR, the TCRdb table keeps only in-frame clones and is missing some. The D gene and trimming were derived from the DNA, and the V and J assignments and clone size from that table. The repertoire holds more than 140,000 clones, with roughly 84% as singletons.

Material for sequencing was peripheral blood. This chain links TRBV5-1 with TRBJ1-2; 7 bases fit TRBD1. The clonotype originates from a woman aged 45-59 years in a cohort sampled during active or convalescent COVID-19. CDR3 region: CASSLRTGLGYGYTF. Written as DNA, the CDR3 is TGCGCCAGCAGCTTACGGACAGGCCTGGGTTATGGCTACACCTTC.